This paragraph reports one T cell receptor (beta chain). These data belong to a study of blood T cell repertoires in COVID-19. At the level of the study: The cDNA or gDNA used as material had been derived from T cells, B-cell-depleted T cells, or PBMCs.

The J segment lost 5 bases and the V segment lost 5 bases, leaving 5 bases of the junction unmatched. This CDR3 comprises 13 residues. Per the germline V gene, CDR1 is LGHDT and CDR2 is YNNKEL (reference sequence). The table came from immunoSEQ multiplex PCR; TCRdb's copy has only in-frame clones and leaves some out. The sample consists of approximately 250,000 clones, 86% of them appearing once. The specimen sequenced was peripheral blood. The source is a woman over 75 with COVID-19, enrolled during active disease. This chain uses TRBV3-1 (or the pseudogene TRBV3-2) with TRBJ1-2, with 7 nucleotides matching TRBD1. The CDR3 sequence: CASSSGTAYGYTF. CDR3 nucleotides: TGTGCCAGCAGCTCCGGGACAGCTTATGGCTACACCTTC.